These 22 T cell receptor beta chains originate from one sample sequenced in a study of blood T cell repertoires in COVID-19. TCRdb's table, derived via immunoSEQ multiplex PCR, lists solely in-frame clones and lacks some. Of approximately 130,000 clones listed, approximately 83% are singletons. Sequencing was carried out using peripheral blood. The receptors were gathered from a woman between 50 and 59 years old who had recovered from COVID-19.

The chain links TRBV5-1 to TRBJ2-5; D remains ambiguous. Germline V lookup: CDR1 SGHRS, CDR2 YFSETQ. The CDR3 is 11 amino acids. Trimming pared 4 bases from V and 2 bases from J, leaving 3 bases between. CDR3 sequence (DNA): TGCGCCAGCAGCATACAAGAGACCCAGTACTTC. Protein: CASSIQETQYF.

The J gene is TRBJ2-3, the V gene TRBV5-1, with 9 bases identical to TRBD1. This CDR3 is 16 amino acids long. Per germline, CDR1 SGHRS and CDR2 YFSETQ. The junction had 3 bases not matched to a gene; V was cut back by 0 bases and J by 1 base. The CDR3 DNA reads as TGCGCCAGCAGCTTGGACAGGGGGCAGGGCACAGATACGCAGTATTTT. Protein sequence: CASSLDRGQGTDTQYF.

The CDR3 DNA sequence: TGTGCCAGCAGCCCTTTCGGAGGGTCCGAAAAACTGTTTTTT. Translated, it gives CASSPFGGSEKLFF. The chain links TRBV7-2 to TRBJ1-4; D not certain. Per germline, CDR1 SGHTA and CDR2 FQGNSA. Trimming took off 5 bases at V and 8 bases at J, with 15 bases between the two ends. The CDR3 is 14 residues long. Looking up the rest from reference TRBV7-2 and TRBJ1-4 gives the full variable domain: GAGVSQSPSNKVTEKGKDVELRCDPISGHTALYWYRQSLGQGLEFLIYFQGNSAPDKSGLPSDRFSAERTGGSVSTLTIQRTQQEDSAVYLCASSPFGGSEKLFFGSGTQLSVL.

This clone has just one count. This sequence joins TRBV28 and TRBJ1-2; D gene uncertain. The CDR3 has 13 amino acids. CDR1 and CDR2 from the germline V gene are MDHEN and SYDVKM. V lost 4 bases and J lost 0, with 6 bases in between. The CDR3 bases are TGTGCCAGCAGTTCGTATTCTAACTATGGCTACACCTTC. This encodes CASSSYSNYGYTF.

As for this clone: The identical CDR3 is also encoded by other nucleotide sequences in the sample. V gene TRBV2 combines with J gene TRBJ2-3; TRBD2 might be the D (7 bases). With 4 bases removed from V and 0 bases from J, the gap between germline ends came to 11 bases. From germline, CDR1 is SNHLY and CDR2 FYNNEI. This CDR3 is 15 amino acids long. CDR3 coding DNA: TGTGCCAGCAGTGCTGGGGGGGCTAGCACAGATACGCAGTATTTT. This gives the protein CASSAGGASTDTQYF.

The chain uses TRBV25-1 and TRBJ2-2; no firm D call. CDR1 is MGHDK, CDR2 SYGVNS, per germline. The CDR3 has 14 amino acids. V was clipped by 5 bases and J by 5 bases, with 12 bases between them. The CDR3: CASSPPTPTGELFF. The CDR3 coding sequence is TGTGCCAGCAGTCCTCCGACTCCGACCGGGGAGCTGTTTTTT.

The V gene is TRBV2, the J gene TRBJ1-4; tentative D call: TRBD1 (5 bases). Trimming shortened V by 2 bases and J by 5 bases, and 12 bases separated the two germline ends. In germline, CDR1 is SNHLY, CDR2 FYNNEI. This CDR3 has 15 amino acids. CDR3 amino acids: CASSESPAGNEKLFF. The CDR3, as DNA: TGTGCCAGCAGTGAATCCCCGGCAGGGAATGAAAAACTGTTTTTT.

V is TRBV4-3 and J is TRBJ1-1; the D is unclear. The CDR3 has 15 amino acids. The germline V gene encodes CDR1 LGHNA and CDR2 YSLEER. V was shortened by 4 bases and J by 1 base, with 13 bases between the two germline ends. The CDR3 sequence: CASSRATAGNTEAFF. The DNA for the CDR3 is TGCGCCAGCAGCCGAGCTACAGCTGGGAACACTGAAGCTTTCTTT.

This chain joins TRBV18 and TRBJ2-4; 8 nucleotides agree with TRBD1. V lost 2 bases to trimming and J lost 7 bases; unmatched junction nucleotides: 7. The germline V gene encodes CDR1 KGHSH and CDR2 LQKENI. This CDR3 is built from 15 residues. DNA of the CDR3: TGTGCCAGCTCACCAACCGGACAGGGTGGGAACATTCAGTACTTC. Its protein is CASSPTGQGGNIQYF.

This sequence joins TRBV7-2 and TRBJ1-2; possibly TRBD1 for D (6 bases). CDR1 and CDR2 (germline): SGHTA, FQGNSA. V was shortened by 5 bases and J by 0 bases, with 16 bases between the two germline ends. CDR3 length equals 16 residues. The CDR3 DNA reads as TGTGCCAGCAGCCGCGATTCCGGGACACCTAACTATGGCTACACCTTC. Translation: CASSRDSGTPNYGYTF.

V is TRBV5-1 and J is TRBJ1-2, with 9 bases that match TRBD1. The CDR3 spans 15 residues. Looked up from germline, CDR1 is SGHRS and CDR2 is YFSETQ. Losses at the gene ends were 4 bases for V and 6 bases for J; bases not matched to a gene: 10. The DNA for the CDR3 is TGCGCCAGCAGCCCGCCGACAGGGGGATTTCATGGCTACACCTTC. This codes for CASSPPTGGFHGYTF.

The J gene is TRBJ2-5, the V gene TRBV18; no firm D call. Germline V gene data show CDR1 as KGHSH and CDR2 as LQKENI. Between the trimmed V and J ends, which lost 3 bases and 0 bases, there was a span of 11 bases. The CDR3 extends over 15 amino acids. Here the CDR3 reads CASSPSLENQETQYF. The CDR3 DNA reads as TGTGCCAGCTCACCTTCTCTAGAAAACCAAGAGACCCAGTACTTC.

This rearrangement joins TRBV12-3 or TRBV12-4 to TRBJ1-2; D remains unclear. The CDR3 runs 13 residues. Trimming took 2 bases from V and 6 from J, leaving 10 bases between them. CDR3 in amino acids: CASSLNPGNGYTF. CDR3 coding DNA: TGTGCCAGCAGTTTAAATCCTGGCAATGGCTACACCTTC.

The CDR3 coding sequence is TGTGCCACCAGTGCGGCTAGCGGGGGTCATTACAATGAGCAGTTCTTC. Protein: CATSAASGGHYNEQFF. The chain is built from TRBV24-1 and TRBJ2-1; the match to TRBD2 covers 10 bases. J lost 4 bases, V lost 5 bases, and 7 bases had no gene match. The CDR3 is 16 amino acids. Germline CDR1 reads KGHDR; CDR2 reads SFDVKD.

The chain recombines TRBV9 with TRBJ2-7; D gene ambiguous. V was cut by 0 bases and J by 6 bases, with 16 bases left in between. Germline values: CDR1 SGDLS, CDR2 YYNGEE. CDR3 length: 15 residues. The CDR3: CASSVGGSGGSEQYF. The CDR3 DNA follows: TGTGCCAGCAGCGTAGGTGGGTCAGGTGGGTCCGAGCAGTACTTC.

The rearrangement uses TRBV19 and TRBJ2-3, with 7 bases lining up with TRBD2. The length of the CDR3 is 15 residues. The V segment lost 3 bases and the J segment 7 bases; nucleotides outside the gene matches: 10. Germline lookup yields CDR1 LNHDA and CDR2 SQIVND (reference sequence). The CDR3 DNA reads TGTGCCAGTAGTATCCTACCCTCGGGAGGAAATACGCAGTATTTT. Translating it yields CASSILPSGGNTQYF. Variable domain in full (rest from reference TRBV19 and TRBJ2-3): DGGITQSPKYLFRKEGQNVTLSCEQNLNHDAMYWYRQDPGQGLRLIYYSQIVNDFQKGDIAEGYSVSREKKESFPLTVTSAQKNPTAFYLCASSILPSGGNTQYFGPGTRLTVL.

This chain links TRBV19 with TRBJ2-5; 8 bases agree with TRBD2. Germline lookup yields CDR1 LNHDA and CDR2 SQIVND (reference sequence). Trimming took 5 bases from V and 3 from J; bases not matched to a gene: 5. The CDR3 consists of 14 residues. CDR3 sequence: CASSLGLAKETQYF. CDR3 nucleotides: TGTGCCAGTAGTTTAGGACTAGCTAAAGAGACCCAGTACTTC.

This clone occurred once. The chain employs TRBV10-3 and TRBJ2-5; TRBD2 matches 9 bases. The germline gives CDR1 ENHRY, CDR2 SYGVKD. Trimming cost V 4 bases and J 4 bases; bases outside gene matches: 7. The length of the CDR3 is 15 residues. The CDR3 reads CAISASGGNGETQYF. CDR3 coding DNA: TGTGCCATCAGTGCGAGCGGGGGGAATGGAGAGACCCAGTACTTC.

V usage is TRBV3-1 (or the pseudogene TRBV3-2) and J usage is TRBJ1-3; TRBD1 is a possible D gene (5 bases). This CDR3 is built from 18 residues. The ends were cut back, 1 base at V and 2 bases at J, with 18 bases in the middle. The germline V gene has CDR1 LGHDT and CDR2 YNNKEL (reference sequence). The CDR3 DNA reads as TGTGCCAGCAGCCAAGGACGACATGGGGGAGGAACTGGAAACACCATATATTTT. Protein product: CASSQGRHGGGTGNTIYF.

CDR3 nucleotides: TGCAGCGTTGAATCTGGGCTAATCAGGCATGAGCAGTTCTTC. Translated: CSVESGLIRHEQFF. The chain is built from TRBV29-1 and TRBJ2-1; D is uncertain. The germline gives CDR1 SQVTM, CDR2 ANQGSEA. Trimming cost V 2 bases and J 8 bases, with 16 bases left between them. This CDR3 contains 14 residues.

The chain links TRBV7-9 to TRBJ1-2, with 7 bases matching TRBD1. The germline gives CDR1 SEHNR, CDR2 FQNEAQ (reference sequence). The length of the CDR3 is 13 residues. The V gene end was trimmed by 5 bases and the J gene end by 7 bases; junction bases not matched to a gene: 7. The CDR3 sequence: CASSHPQGSGYTF. Here the CDR3 DNA reads TGTGCCAGCAGCCACCCACAGGGGTCTGGCTACACCTTC.

Turning to this clone: The missing conserved phenylalanine or tryptophan at the end of this CDR3 makes a read error likely. No DNA is shown, since the ends of the CDR3 on it are uncertain; the CDR3 is the one TCRdb lists. The genes are TRBV28 and TRBJ1-2; no DNA check was done on the table's D call, TRBD1. Germline assignment: CDR1 MDHEN and CDR2 SYDVKM. Ends included, the CDR3 has 12 residues. CDR3 amino acids: CASSYNRGQMKV.